Presented here are 16 T cell receptor beta chains from one specimen sequenced in a study of TIL therapy for anti-PD-1-resistant metastatic lung cancer. The libraries were made with immunoSEQ v3. This table comes from immunoSEQ multiplex PCR, and its TCRdb copy is limited to in-frame clones, with some not included. The sample carries about 50,000 clones, about three quarters recorded once. Time point denoted: pre-treatment sample, taken before nivolumab and TIL therapy. Pleural nodules or supraclavicular lymph nodes made up most of the excised metastases sampled. Sequencing used tumor tissue, obtained at baseline. The receptors shown here come from a person between 25 and 80 years old with non-small cell lung cancer.

By share, this clone counts as medium-sized. The gene calls are TRBV27 and TRBJ2-4; the match to TRBD2 covers 7 bases. V shed 4 bases, J shed 8 bases, and the junction held 11 bases outside the gene matches. The CDR3 length is 15 residues. Germline V lookup: CDR1 MNHEY, CDR2 SMNVEV (reference sequence). CDR3 coding DNA: TGTGCCAGCAGTTCGTCTACTAGCGCGGATGACATTCAGTACTTC. This gives the protein CASSSSTSADDIQYF.

In its sample, this clone was seen a few times. The J gene is TRBJ1-2, the V gene TRBV6-6; possible D gene TRBD1, 5 bases. The V end lost 6 bases, the J end lost 4 bases, and 9 bases lay between the germline ends. This CDR3 comprises 12 residues. Germline V gene lookup returns CDR1 MNHNY and CDR2 SVGAGI (reference sequence). CDR3 sequence: CASRDTPYGYTF. The CDR3 region has the DNA TGTGCCAGCAGGGACACCCCCTATGGCTACACCTTC.

The chain combines TRBV7-2 with TRBJ2-7; D is unresolved. Germline loops: CDR1 SGHTA, CDR2 FQGNSA. The V gene lost 5 bases and the J gene lost 0 bases, with 11 bases spanning the gap. CDR3 size: 14 residues. The CDR3 protein is CASSLRDSSYEQYF. Written as DNA, the CDR3 is TGTGCCAGCAGCCTGCGCGATAGCTCCTACGAGCAGTACTTC. Full variable domain (missing parts from reference TRBV7-2 and TRBJ2-7): GAGVSQSPSNKVTEKGKDVELRCDPISGHTALYWYRQSLGQGLEFLIYFQGNSAPDKSGLPSDRFSAERTGGSVSTLTIQRTQQEDSAVYLCASSLRDSSYEQYFGPGTRLTVT.

The genes are TRBV7-9 and TRBJ1-2; D perhaps matches TRBD1 (6 bases). This CDR3 is built from 13 residues. Germline V gene lookup returns CDR1 SEHNR and CDR2 FQNEAQ (reference sequence). The V and J ends lost 5 bases and 5 bases respectively, with 12 bases between them. The CDR3 DNA reads TGTGCCAGCAGCGGTGGGAGGGGGTATGGCTACACCTTC. Amino acid sequence: CASSGGRGYGYTF.

The sample holds a few counts of this clone. The chain has TRBV10-3 and TRBJ1-3; the D gene is possibly TRBD1 (5 bases). This CDR3 has 14 residues. In germline, CDR1 is ENHRY, CDR2 SYGVKD. Deletions cut 10 bases from V and 6 bases from J, with 19 bases between. CDR3 sequence (DNA): TGTGCCACCGAGGGGCCCGAAACCCCAAACACCATATATTTT. Translating it yields CATEGPETPNTIYF.

The chain is built from TRBV18 and TRBJ2-5, with 7 bases identical to TRBD1. CDR1 is KGHSH, CDR2 LQKENI, per germline. CDR3 size: 14 residues. V dropped 4 bases and J dropped 5; count of bases not matched to a gene: 7. DNA of the CDR3: TGTGCCAGCTCACGTGGACAGGCCGGGGAGACCCAGTACTTC. This sequence encodes CASSRGQAGETQYF.

This clone was counted only a few times. V usage is TRBV2 and J usage is TRBJ2-7; D remains unclear. Germline values: CDR1 SNHLY, CDR2 FYNNEI. The V end was cut by 0 bases, the J end by 2 bases, with 2 bases between. The CDR3 extends over 12 amino acids. The CDR3 DNA is TGTGCCAGCAGTGAAGCTGCCTACGAGCAGTACTTC. This codes for CASSEAAYEQYF.

This chain joins TRBV7-6 and TRBJ1-6; 7 bases line up with TRBD1. CDR1 and CDR2 from the germline V gene are SGHVS and FNYEAQ. V gave up 5 bases and J gave up 7 bases; unmatched junction bases: 8. The CDR3 totals 15 residues. DNA of the CDR3: TGTGCCAGCAGCCCCCAGACAGGGTGGAATTCACCCCTCCACTTT. Protein: CASSPQTGWNSPLHF. Variable domain in full (rest from reference TRBV7-6 and TRBJ1-6): GAGVSQSPRYKVTKRGQDVALRCDPISGHVSLYWYRQALGQGPEFLTYFNYEAQQDKSGLPNDRFSAERPEGSISTLTIQRTEQRDSAMYRCASSPQTGWNSPLHFGNGTRLTVT.

The genes are TRBV28 and TRBJ1-5, with D tentatively TRBD1 (5 bases). V gave up 6 bases and J gave up 5 bases, with 20 bases separating them. Germline V CDR1 and CDR2: MDHEN, SYDVKM. This CDR3 has 16 amino acids. CDR3 in DNA: TGTGCCAGCAGCCCCTTTTGGGGGGGTGGGGATCAGCCCCAGCATTTT. This gives the protein CASSPFWGGGDQPQHF.

The chain combines TRBV28 with TRBJ1-4; 7 bases match TRBD1. The V gene's germline CDR1 is MDHEN and CDR2 SYDVKM. CDR3 size: 14 residues. After removal of 2 bases from V and 11 bases from J, the junction contained 8 bases not matched to a gene. The CDR3 DNA reads TGTGCCAGCAGTTTAGGGGGGGCACAGGGGAAACTGTTTTTT. This codes for CASSLGGAQGKLFF.

This clone turned up a few times. V usage is TRBV7-9 and J usage is TRBJ1-5, with D possibly being TRBD1 (5 bases). Trimming stripped 4 bases from V and 10 bases from J, with 17 bases between. Germline CDR1 is SEHNR and CDR2 is FQNEAQ (reference sequence). This CDR3 is built from 14 residues. The CDR3 here is CASSSGTPTKPQHF. DNA for the CDR3: TGTGCCAGCAGCTCCGGGACTCCTACGAAACCCCAGCATTTT. Complete variable domain (other parts from reference TRBV7-9 and TRBJ1-5): DTGVSQNPRHKITKRGQNVTFRCDPISEHNRLYWYRQTLGQGPEFLTYFQNEAQLEKSRLLSDRFSAERPKGSFSTLEIQRTEQGDSAMYLCASSSGTPTKPQHFGDGTRLSIL.

The J gene is TRBJ1-2, the V gene TRBV15; a possible D gene is TRBD1 (6 bases). The CDR3 spans 16 residues. V lost 4 bases to trimming and J lost 4 bases, with 19 bases between them. The germline gives CDR1 LNHNV, CDR2 YYDKDF (reference sequence). CDR3 sequence reads: CATSMGGQTSRYGYTF. The CDR3 nucleotides read TGTGCCACCAGCATGGGGGGACAAACCTCGCGCTATGGCTACACCTTC.

The V gene is TRBV9, the J gene TRBJ2-1; TRBD1 aligns across 9 bases. Germline assignment: CDR1 SGDLS and CDR2 YYNGEE. With V trimmed by 2 bases and J by 9 bases, 6 bases remained unmatched. The CDR3 runs to 14 residues. The CDR3 bases are TGTGCCAGCAGCGTTAGGACAGGGGCGGCTGAGCAGTTCTTC. Translated: CASSVRTGAAEQFF.

The rearrangement joins TRBV5-1 to TRBJ1-4; D may be TRBD1 (5 bases). Between the trimmed V and J ends, which lost 2 bases and 7 bases, there was a span of 12 bases. CDR1 SGHRS and CDR2 YFSETQ come from the germline V gene. The CDR3 runs 14 residues. CDR3 sequence (DNA): TGCGCCAGCAGCTTACGTACAGGACTTGAAAAACTGTTTTTT. Encoded protein: CASSLRTGLEKLFF.

The sample holds one count of this clone. The chain recombines TRBV14 with TRBJ2-1, with 13 bases aligning to TRBD2. Germline V CDR1 and CDR2: SGHDN, FVKESK. V lost 4 bases and J lost 9; bases outside the gene matches: 9. The CDR3 extends over 16 amino acids. As DNA, the CDR3 is TGTGCCAGCAGCCTATTCAGGACTAGCGGGAGTCTTGAGCAGTTCTTC. This sequence encodes CASSLFRTSGSLEQFF.

This chain connects TRBV6-5 to TRBJ2-2; 7 nucleotides line up with TRBD1. V was pared by 6 bases and J by 1 base, with 5 bases of the junction left unmatched. The CDR3 is made up of 15 amino acids. CDR1 is MNHEY, CDR2 SVGAGI, per germline. DNA for the CDR3: TGTGCCAGCAGACCCAGGACAGGGAACACCGGGGAGCTGTTTTTT. Translating it yields CASRPRTGNTGELFF.